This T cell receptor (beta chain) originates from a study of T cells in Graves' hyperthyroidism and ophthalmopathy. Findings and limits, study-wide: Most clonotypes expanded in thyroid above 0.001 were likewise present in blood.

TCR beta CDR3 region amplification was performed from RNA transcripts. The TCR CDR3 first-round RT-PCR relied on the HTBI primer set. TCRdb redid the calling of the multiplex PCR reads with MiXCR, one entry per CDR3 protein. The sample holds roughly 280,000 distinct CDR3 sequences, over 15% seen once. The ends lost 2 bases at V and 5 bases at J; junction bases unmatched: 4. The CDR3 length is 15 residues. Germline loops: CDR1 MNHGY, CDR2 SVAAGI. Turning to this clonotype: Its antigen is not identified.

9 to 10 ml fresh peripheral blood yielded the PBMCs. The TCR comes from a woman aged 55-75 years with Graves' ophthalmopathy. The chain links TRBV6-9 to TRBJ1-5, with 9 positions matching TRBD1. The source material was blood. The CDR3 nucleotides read TGTGCCAGCAGTTATAATAACAGGGGGCATCAGCCCCAGCATTTT. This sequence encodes CASSYNNRGHQPQHF.